This TCR beta chain appears in the sequencing data of a study of T cell repertoires in cytomegalovirus infection. Regarding the study as a whole: What dominated the ex vivo response were HLA-C-restricted CMV-specific TCR beta clonotypes. Cumulative frequency (of public TCR beta family members) identified carriers of CMV plus the relevant HLA.

Germline V gene data show CDR1 as MDHEN and CDR2 as SYDVKM. V was clipped by 3 bases and J by 8 bases; unmatched bases: 6. The CDR3 is 15 amino acids. In its sample, this clonotype was seen a few times. Its specificity is unknown. TCRdb re-called the reads through MiXCR, storing one row per CDR3 protein. Among 700,000 to 950,000 distinct CDR3 sequences listed, 32% were seen once. This chain links TRBV28 with TRBJ2-1; 11 bases are shared with TRBD2. This TCR came from a human donor in good health (CMV status not recorded). Some clones in this sample may be carry-over from other donors' samples. The sequencing here drew on cultured CD8+ T cells from PBMCs, taken from culture after CMV antigen stimulation. CDR3 amino acids: CASSFSGGAGDEQFF. CDR3 sequence (DNA): TGTGCCAGCAGTTTTAGCGGGGGGGCCGGGGATGAGCAGTTCTTC.